A single sample gave rise to the 3 T cell receptor beta chains below, sequenced in a study of a mutant IDH1 vaccine in newly diagnosed glioma. The sample's time point: week 5, during vaccination. The content of each vaccine dose was 300 ug of mutant IDH1 20-mer peptide, and topical imiquimod accompanied it. No antigen has been identified for these receptors. Assay: immunoSEQ multiplex PCR; the TCRdb copy retains only in-frame clones and omits some. The data show 45,000 to 60,000 clones, 78% seen once. Sample: PBMCs, taken from a glioma patient whose treatment included an IDH1 peptide vaccine. The source is a man between 50 and 59 years old with glioma.

The chain joins TRBV4-1 to TRBJ2-6; the match to TRBD1 covers 7 bases. Germline-derived CDR1 and CDR2 are MGHRA and YSYEKL. This CDR3 region has 16 residues. V gave up 1 base and J gave up 2 bases; unmatched junction bases: 2. The CDR3 DNA follows: TGCGCCAGCAGCCAAGTCGGGACAGCTGGGGCCAACGTCCTGACTTTC. This translates into CASSQVGTAGANVLTF.

This chain uses TRBV30 with TRBJ1-4; no clear D. The germline V and J ends were trimmed by 4 bases and 7 bases, with 10 bases remaining between them. Germline V lookup: CDR1 GTSNPN, CDR2 SVGIG (reference sequence). This CDR3 has 12 residues. CDR3 bases: TGTGCCTGGAAAAAGGGTATTGAAAAACTGTTTTTT. It is translated as CAWKKGIEKLFF. Drawing the rest from reference TRBV30 and TRBJ1-4, the complete variable domain is SQTIHQWPATLVQPVGSPLSLECTVEGTSNPNLYWYRQAAGRGLQLLFYSVGIGQISSEVPQNLSASRPQDRQFILSSKKLLLSDSGFYLCAWKKGIEKLFFGSGTQLSVL.

The rearrangement links TRBV6-5 to TRBJ1-3; possible D gene TRBD1, 5 bases. The CDR3 totals 13 residues. V was cut by 4 bases and J by 1 base, with 5 bases left in between. Germline V gene data show CDR1 as MNHEY and CDR2 as SVGAGI. The CDR3 loop reads CASSSGSGNTIYF. The CDR3 coding sequence is TGTGCCAGCAGTTCAGGGTCTGGAAACACCATATATTTT.